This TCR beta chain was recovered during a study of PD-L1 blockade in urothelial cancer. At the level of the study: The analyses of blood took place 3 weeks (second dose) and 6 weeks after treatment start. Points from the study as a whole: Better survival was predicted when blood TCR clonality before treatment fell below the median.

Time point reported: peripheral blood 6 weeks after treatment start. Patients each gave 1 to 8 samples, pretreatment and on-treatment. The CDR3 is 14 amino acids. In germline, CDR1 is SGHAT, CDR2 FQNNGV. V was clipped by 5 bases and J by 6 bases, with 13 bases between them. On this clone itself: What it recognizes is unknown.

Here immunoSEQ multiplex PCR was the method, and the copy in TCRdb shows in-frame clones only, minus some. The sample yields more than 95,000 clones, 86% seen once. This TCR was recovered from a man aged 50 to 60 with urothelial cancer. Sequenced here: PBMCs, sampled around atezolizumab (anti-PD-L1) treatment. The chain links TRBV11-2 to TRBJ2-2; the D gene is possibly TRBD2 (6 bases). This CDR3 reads CASSQTSRAGELFF. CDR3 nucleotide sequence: TGTGCCAGCAGCCAGACTAGTCGGGCCGGGGAGCTGTTTTTT. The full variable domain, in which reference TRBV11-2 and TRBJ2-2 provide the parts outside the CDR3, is EAGVAQSPRYKIIEKRQSVAFWCNPISGHATLYWYQQILGQGPKLLIQFQNNGVVDDSQLPKDRFSAERLKGVDSTLKIQPAKLEDSAVYLCASSQTSRAGELFFGEGSRLTVL.